The sequence of this TCR beta chain was determined in a study of T cell clones after liver transplantation. Points from the study as a whole: Post-transplant, graft-donor-reactive CD4 TCRbeta sequences in blood dropped significantly in most of the 8 subjects. The donor-reactive repertoire was only partly measurable in a couple of subjects, lacking donor cells.

With respect to this clone: Its antigen remains unknown.

CDR1 and CDR2 from the germline V gene are ENHRY and SYGVKD. The CDR3 has 17 amino acids. V lost 2 bases and J lost 0, with 14 bases in between. Measured with immunoSEQ multiplex PCR; TCRdb has only the in-frame clones, and not every one. The sample yields 95,000 to 110,000 clones, about 86% seen once. This receptor was identified in a human patient who received a liver transplant. Some T cells may be supplied by the graft donor. Sequenced material: CD4+ T cells from blood, taken around 44 months after liver transplant. The rearrangement uses TRBV10-3 and TRBJ2-1, with D hard to call. The DNA of the CDR3 is TGTGCCATCAGTGAGACCCTACAGACGAGCTCCTACAATGAGCAGTTCTTC. Its protein product is CAISETLQTSSYNEQFF.